The 2 T cell receptor beta chains in this list originate from one sample, sequenced in a study of neoadjuvant anti-PD-1 for oral cavity cancer. Time point reported: after neoadjuvant nivolumab, at surgical resection. Assay used: immunoSEQ multiplex PCR; TCRdb lists only in-frame clones, some missing. The table lists some 30,000 clones, 80% of them singletons. The sample in question was PBMCs, obtained after nivolumab (anti-PD-1) treatment. Every receptor here comes from a person aged 35-79 years with oral cavity squamous cell carcinoma.

The rearrangement uses TRBV2 and TRBJ1-4; a possible D gene is TRBD1 (5 bases). This CDR3 has 14 residues. Germline CDR1 is SNHLY and CDR2 is FYNNEI. V was pared by 4 bases and J by 4 bases, with 10 bases between. CDR3 nucleotides: TGTGCCAGCAGTGCGACAGCCGTTAATGAAAAACTGTTTTTT. Translation gives CASSATAVNEKLFF.

The rearrangement joins TRBV7-6 to TRBJ2-2, with 7 bases that match TRBD1. V lost 11 bases and J lost 4; bases outside the gene matches: 10. Germline assignment: CDR1 SGHVS and CDR2 FNYEAQ. CDR3 length equals 14 residues. This CDR3 is CALTVGQLTGELFF. The DNA of the CDR3 is TGTGCCCTCACGGTGGGACAGCTCACCGGGGAGCTGTTTTTT.